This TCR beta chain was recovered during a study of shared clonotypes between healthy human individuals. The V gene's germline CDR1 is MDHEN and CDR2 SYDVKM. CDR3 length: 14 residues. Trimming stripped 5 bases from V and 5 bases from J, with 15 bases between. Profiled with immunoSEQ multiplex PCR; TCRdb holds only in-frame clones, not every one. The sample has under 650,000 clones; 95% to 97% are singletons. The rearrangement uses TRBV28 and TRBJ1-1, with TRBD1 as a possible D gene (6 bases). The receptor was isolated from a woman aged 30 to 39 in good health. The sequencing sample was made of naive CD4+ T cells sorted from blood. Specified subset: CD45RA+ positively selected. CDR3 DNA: TGTGCCAGCAGTGGGGGACACGCCATTACTGAAGCTTTCTTT. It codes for CASSGGHAITEAFF.